The 31 T cell receptor beta chains listed next were all sequenced from one sample in a study of cytomegalovirus exposure and HLA in healthy donors. The PCR employed 60 Vbeta primers together with 13 Jbeta primers. Assay used: immunoSEQ multiplex PCR; TCRdb lists only in-frame clones, some missing. Of around 130,000 clones listed, about three fifths were seen once; the top ten hold about 1.7%. Sequencing used PBMCs. Source of these receptors: a male donor in good health and CMV-seronegative.

The V and J genes are TRBV6-5 and TRBJ2-3; D is possibly TRBD1 (7 bases). The CDR3 runs to 12 residues. Germline CDR1 reads MNHEY; CDR2 reads SVGAGI. V was shortened by 2 bases and J by 12 bases, with 12 bases between the two germline ends. The CDR3 loop reads CASSYPGGPQYF. CDR3 sequence (DNA): TGTGCCAGCAGTTACCCAGGGGGGCCTCAGTATTTT.

This chain links TRBV5-4 with TRBJ1-3; 7 bases align to TRBD1. V lost 1 base to trimming and J lost 4 bases; unmatched junction nucleotides: 11. This CDR3 is built from 17 residues. CDR1 is SGHNT, CDR2 YYREEE, per germline (reference sequence). CDR3 DNA: TGTGCCAGCAGCTTGCCGGGAACAGGGGCGGAGGGAAACACCATATATTTT. It codes for CASSLPGTGAEGNTIYF. Full variable domain (missing parts from reference TRBV5-4 and TRBJ1-3): ETGVTQSPTHLIKTRGQQVTLRCSSQSGHNTVSWYQQALGQGPQFIFQYYREEENGRGNFPPRFSGLQFPNYSSELNVNALELDDSALYLCASSLPGTGAEGNTIYFGEGSWLTVV.

This chain uses TRBV28 with TRBJ2-3; a possible D gene is TRBD2 (6 bases). Looked up from germline, CDR1 is MDHEN and CDR2 is SYDVKM. This CDR3 region has 15 residues. V gave up 3 bases and J gave up 1 base, with 11 bases separating them. The CDR3 loop is CASSFGGLGTDTQYF. CDR3 DNA sequence: TGTGCCAGCAGTTTCGGGGGATTGGGCACAGATACGCAGTATTTT.

V gene TRBV30 combines with J gene TRBJ1-2; no definite D call. V lost 2 bases and J lost 1, with 5 bases in between. CDR3 length equals 12 residues. Germline V gene data show CDR1 as GTSNPN and CDR2 as SVGIG (reference sequence). The CDR3 protein is CAWSFGNYGYTF. The DNA for the CDR3 is TGTGCCTGGAGTTTCGGTAACTATGGCTACACCTTC. Using reference TRBV30 and TRBJ1-2 for the parts outside the CDR3, the full variable domain is SQTIHQWPATLVQPVGSPLSLECTVEGTSNPNLYWYRQAAGRGLQLLFYSVGIGQISSEVPQNLSASRPQDRQFILSSKKLLLSDSGFYLCAWSFGNYGYTFGSGTRLTVV.

This clone came up a few times. The chain has TRBV19 and TRBJ2-5; D is perhaps TRBD1 (5 bases). Deletions cut 7 bases from V and 0 bases from J, with 12 bases between. The CDR3 is made up of 14 amino acids. Germline assignment: CDR1 LNHDA and CDR2 SQIVND (reference sequence). The CDR3 here is CASNWGPDQETQYF. The CDR3 DNA is TGTGCCAGTAACTGGGGCCCGGACCAAGAGACCCAGTACTTC.

The chain couples TRBV6-1 to TRBJ2-7; TRBD1 might be the D (6 bases). The CDR3 has 16 amino acids. Germline V CDR1 and CDR2: MNHNS, SASEGT. V shed 0 bases and J shed 5 bases, with 17 bases lying between them. The DNA of the CDR3 is TGTGCCAGCAGTGAAGCGGACACAGGGATCAATCACGAGCAGTACTTC. As protein: CASSEADTGINHEQYF.

The V call is TRBV6-1, the J call TRBJ2-3; 8 nucleotides align to TRBD2. V was pared by 2 bases and J by 6 bases, with 7 bases of the junction left unmatched. CDR3 size: 15 residues. Looked up from germline, CDR1 is MNHNS and CDR2 is SASEGT. In nucleotides, the CDR3 is TGTGCCAGCAGTGAATTCGGGGGGGGCCCCGATACGCAGTATTTT. Translation gives CASSEFGGGPDTQYF.

V and J are TRBV9 and TRBJ1-5; TRBD1 is a possible D gene (5 bases). The CDR3 extends over 14 amino acids. CDR1 is SGDLS, CDR2 YYNGEE, per germline. Deletions cut 6 bases from V and 3 bases from J, with 13 bases between. The CDR3 protein is CASNSGNHNQPQHF. CDR3 bases: TGTGCCAGCAACTCAGGGAACCACAATCAGCCCCAGCATTTT.

This clone appeared a few times. The chain carries TRBV4-3 and TRBJ2-3; the D is unclear. Germline V CDR1 and CDR2: LGHNA, YSLEER. The CDR3 is made up of 13 amino acids. V was clipped by 5 bases and J by 4 bases, with 10 bases between them. The CDR3 loop is CASSSLVADTQYF. As DNA, the CDR3 is TGCGCCAGCAGCTCCCTAGTTGCAGATACGCAGTATTTT.

The chain recombines TRBV2 with TRBJ2-7; TRBD2 aligns across 7 bases. The CDR3 runs to 14 residues. Losses at the gene ends were 7 bases for V and 2 bases for J; bases not matched to a gene: 8. CDR1 SNHLY and CDR2 FYNNEI come from the germline V gene. The CDR3 loop reads CASIEGRGAYEQYF. The CDR3 DNA follows: TGTGCCAGCATAGAAGGACGGGGGGCCTACGAGCAGTACTTC.

This rearrangement joins TRBV27 to TRBJ1-5; D is possibly TRBD1 (6 bases). V lost 6 bases and J lost 11, with 17 bases in between. Germline V gives CDR1 MNHEY, CDR2 SMNVEV (reference sequence). CDR3 length equals 13 residues. In nucleotides, the CDR3 is TGTGCCAGCAGCTTTGCTGAACAGGGAACCCAGCATTTT. It translates to CASSFAEQGTQHF.

V usage is TRBV5-1 and J usage is TRBJ1-2; D ambiguous. CDR3 size: 13 residues. The germline V and J ends were trimmed by 3 bases and 3 bases, with 9 bases remaining between them. CDR1 and CDR2 from the germline V gene are SGHRS and YFSETQ. CDR3 sequence (DNA): TGCGCCAGCAGCTCGGACGGGGACTATGGCTACACCTTC. It is translated as CASSSDGDYGYTF.

The rearrangement links TRBV6-5 to TRBJ1-4; the D is unclear. The CDR3 loop spans 11 amino acids. The V gene's germline CDR1 is MNHEY and CDR2 SVGAGI. V was cut by 6 bases and J by 10 bases, with 9 bases left in between. The chain's CDR3 is CASSSGRKLFF. CDR3 nucleotides: TGTGCCAGCAGCTCGGGTAGAAAACTGTTTTTT.

The chain recombines TRBV27 with TRBJ2-6; D is ambiguous. Trimming cost V 2 bases and J 0 bases, with 11 bases left between them. This CDR3 contains 17 residues. The germline V gene encodes CDR1 MNHEY and CDR2 SMNVEV (reference sequence). This chain's CDR3 is CASSLIFGRSGANVLTF. In nucleotides, the CDR3 is TGTGCCAGCAGTTTAATTTTTGGGCGCTCTGGGGCCAACGTCCTGACTTTC.

This clone was observed a few times. V gene TRBV4-1 combines with J gene TRBJ2-5; 12 bases agree with TRBD2. The CDR3 is 17 residues long. With V trimmed by 0 bases and J by 4 bases, 6 bases remained unmatched. Germline V gene data show CDR1 as MGHRA and CDR2 as YSYEKL. The CDR3 loop reads CASSQDPSGGGLETQYF. The CDR3, as DNA: TGCGCCAGCAGCCAAGACCCTAGCGGGGGGGGGTTAGAGACCCAGTACTTC.

The rearrangement uses TRBV7-6 and TRBJ2-5; 10 nucleotides agree with TRBD1. The better agreement between TRBJ2-7 and the DNA end casts doubt on the J call. Germline values: CDR1 SGHVS, CDR2 FNYEAQ. The CDR3 consists of 14 residues. The CDR3 reads CASSLGDRGGEQYF. CDR3 sequence (DNA): TGTGCCAGCAGCTTGGGGGACAGGGGTGGCGAGCAGTACTTC.

The chain links TRBV5-5 to TRBJ2-3; D gene unclear. Germline lookup yields CDR1 SGHKS and CDR2 YYEKEE (reference sequence). V was trimmed by 3 bases and J by 0 bases, leaving 2 bases between them. CDR3 size: 12 residues. In DNA form, the CDR3 reads TGTGCCAGCAGCTCTAGCACAGATACGCAGTATTTT. This encodes CASSSSTDTQYF.

The rearrangement links TRBV2 to TRBJ2-2; perhaps TRBD2 as D (6 bases). The germline V gene has CDR1 SNHLY and CDR2 FYNNEI. The CDR3 sequence is 14 residues long. Between the trimmed V and J ends, which lost 7 bases and 2 bases, there was a span of 11 bases. In nucleotides, the CDR3 is TGTGCCAGCACCCGCGGGATAAACACCGGGGAGCTGTTTTTT. Translating it yields CASTRGINTGELFF.

The chain carries TRBV27 and TRBJ2-7; 9 bases align to TRBD1. The CDR3 is 15 amino acids. Germline V gene lookup returns CDR1 MNHEY and CDR2 SMNVEV (reference sequence). The V and J ends lost 4 bases and 1 base, in that order; junction bases with no gene match: 5. CDR3 sequence: CASSSTGTGSYEQYF. CDR3 nucleotides: TGTGCCAGCAGTTCTACCGGGACAGGGTCCTACGAGCAGTACTTC.

This clone was seen a few times. The V call is TRBV7-8, the J call TRBJ2-2, with 7 bases lining up with TRBD2. This CDR3 comprises 15 residues. Losses at the gene ends were 8 bases for V and 3 bases for J; bases not matched to a gene: 9. Germline CDR1 is SGHVS and CDR2 is FQNEAQ. The CDR3 spells CASGLPAGYTGELFF. The CDR3 DNA is TGTGCCAGCGGACTCCCAGCGGGGTACACCGGGGAGCTGTTTTTT. Full variable domain (remainder filled in from reference TRBV7-8 and TRBJ2-2): GAGVSQSPRYKVAKRGQDVALRCDPISGHVSLFWYQQALGQGPEFLTYFQNEAQLDKSGLPSDRFFAERPEGSVSTLKIQRTQQEDSAVYLCASGLPAGYTGELFFGEGSRLTVL.

This clone was detected a few times. Other nucleotide sequences in the sample specify the same CDR3. The chain joins TRBV2 to TRBJ1-2; 9 bases are a match to TRBD1. The CDR3 spans 12 residues. The V gene's germline CDR1 is SNHLY and CDR2 FYNNEI. Germline trimming cut 5 bases from V and 8 bases from J; bases unmatched to any gene: 3. The CDR3 spells CASSRTGDGYTF. CDR3 nucleotide sequence: TGTGCCAGCAGTCGGACAGGGGACGGCTACACCTTC.

The CDR3 is CASSRPLRGGGFYEQYF. The CDR3 DNA sequence: TGTGCCAGCAGCCGACCATTAAGGGGCGGGGGTTTCTACGAGCAGTACTTC. The chain couples TRBV28 to TRBJ2-5; 7 bases are a match to TRBD2. The J call may be mistaken, given a closer DNA end match to TRBJ2-7. CDR1 and CDR2 from the germline V gene are MDHEN and SYDVKM. This CDR3 region has 17 residues.

J is TRBJ1-2 and V is TRBV6-6; 7 bases agree with TRBD1. V was clipped by 8 bases and J by 3 bases; unmatched bases: 3. Germline CDR1 and CDR2: MNHNY and SVGAGI (reference sequence). The CDR3 extends over 12 amino acids. The CDR3 region has the DNA TGTGCCAGCCGGGACAGATACTATGGCTACACCTTC. It encodes CASRDRYYGYTF.

The rearrangement links TRBV29-1 to TRBJ2-3, with 10 bases lining up with TRBD1. The CDR3 runs 15 residues. J was trimmed by 2 bases and V by 5 bases; bases with no gene match: 7. Per germline, CDR1 SQVTM and CDR2 ANQGSEA. CDR3 DNA sequence: TGCAGCGTTTCCGGGACAGGGGCGTTCACAGATACGCAGTATTTT. This codes for CSVSGTGAFTDTQYF.

The gene calls are TRBV6-1 and TRBJ1-2; D perhaps matches TRBD1 (5 bases). The germline V gene encodes CDR1 MNHNS and CDR2 SASEGT. This CDR3 has 14 residues. With 3 bases removed from V and 2 bases from J, the gap between germline ends came to 10 bases. The CDR3 here is CASSEIGVNYGYTF. CDR3 DNA: TGTGCCAGCAGTGAGATAGGGGTAAACTATGGCTACACCTTC.

This chain uses TRBV7-3 with TRBJ2-7; tentatively, D is TRBD2 (6 bases). V was pared by 6 bases and J by 7 bases, with 13 bases between. This CDR3 has 12 residues. From germline, CDR1 is SGHTA and CDR2 FQGTGA. In DNA, the CDR3 is TGTGCCAGCAGTTCAGTGGCGGGGGAGCAGTACTTC. Protein sequence: CASSSVAGEQYF.

This clone was seen only once. The chain combines TRBV9 with TRBJ2-7; 9 nucleotides align to TRBD1. Trimming removed 6 bases from V and 7 bases from J; junction bases left unmatched: 8. The germline gives CDR1 SGDLS, CDR2 YYNGEE. This CDR3 has 13 amino acids. The CDR3 coding sequence is TGTGCCAGCAACCGGGACAGGGAGGGGGAGCAGTACTTC. Translation: CASNRDREGEQYF.

This clone was detected only a few times. The chain has TRBV9 and TRBJ2-3; weak D call: TRBD2 (5 bases). V was pared by 4 bases and J by 4 bases, with 19 bases between. The CDR3 has 16 residues. CDR1 and CDR2 from the germline V gene are SGDLS and YYNGEE. The CDR3 bases are TGTGCCAGCAGCTCCTTCAAGGACTCCGGACCAGATACGCAGTATTTT. Its translation: CASSSFKDSGPDTQYF.

The chain has TRBV19 and TRBJ2-1, with D unresolved. The germline V gene encodes CDR1 LNHDA and CDR2 SQIVND (reference sequence). This CDR3 is built from 12 residues. Trimming pared 3 bases from V and 6 bases from J, leaving 6 bases between. The CDR3 nucleotides read TGTGCCAGTAGTATTTATAGCAATGAGCAGTTCTTC. Its protein product is CASSIYSNEQFF.

For the CDR3, the DNA is TGTGCCAGCAGTGTAAGCAGGGATTCACCCCTCCACTTT. Protein: CASSVSRDSPLHF. This chain connects TRBV2 to TRBJ1-6; perhaps TRBD1 as D (5 bases). Germline CDR1 SNHLY, CDR2 FYNNEI. Trimming removed 4 bases from V and 8 bases from J, with 9 bases in between. CDR3 length: 13 residues.

A few counts support this clone. This CDR3 is CASTLGGGETGELFF. The CDR3 nucleotides read TGTGCCAGCACACTCGGGGGTGGAGAGACCGGGGAGCTGTTTTTT. The rearrangement uses TRBV7-8 and TRBJ2-2, with D perhaps TRBD2 (6 bases). V shed 7 bases and J shed 5 bases, with 17 bases lying between them. The CDR3 totals 15 residues. The V gene's germline CDR1 is SGHVS and CDR2 FQNEAQ.